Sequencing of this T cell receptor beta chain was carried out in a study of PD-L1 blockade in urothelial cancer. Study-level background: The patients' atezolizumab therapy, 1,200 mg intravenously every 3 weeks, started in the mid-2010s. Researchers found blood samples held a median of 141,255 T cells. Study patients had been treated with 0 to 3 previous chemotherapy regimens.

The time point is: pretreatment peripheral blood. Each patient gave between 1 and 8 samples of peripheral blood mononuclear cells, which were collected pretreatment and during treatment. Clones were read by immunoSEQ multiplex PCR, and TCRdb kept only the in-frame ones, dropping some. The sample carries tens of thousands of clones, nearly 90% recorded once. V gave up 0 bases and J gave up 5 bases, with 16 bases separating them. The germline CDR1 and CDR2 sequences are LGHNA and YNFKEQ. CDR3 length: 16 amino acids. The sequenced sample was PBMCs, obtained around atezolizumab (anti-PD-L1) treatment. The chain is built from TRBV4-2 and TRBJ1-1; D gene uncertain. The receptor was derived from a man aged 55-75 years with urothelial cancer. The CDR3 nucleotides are TGTGCCAGCAGCCAAGACATTGGACTGTATGGAACTGAAGCTTTCTTT. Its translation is CASSQDIGLYGTEAFF.